Listed below are T cell receptor beta chains from one sample, sequenced in a study of identical twins. MiXCR, run by TCRdb on the 5' RACE reads, gives a single entry per CDR3 protein. The sample includes some 500,000 distinct CDR3 sequences, 20% to 25% of them seen just once. The same data also contributed to another study, on T cells expressing NK-cell markers.

The sample was CD4+ T cells sorted from blood. The receptors here all came from a woman under 30 in good health. The CDR3 runs from the conserved cysteine through the conserved F or W.

V: TRBV5-5; J: TRBJ2-5; CDR3: CASSAGLTETQYF
V: TRBV20-1; J: TRBJ1-4; CDR3: CSARIGGPREKLFF
V: TRBV3-1; J: TRBJ2-1; CDR3: CASSQLAQQFF
V: TRBV10-3; J: TRBJ2-7; CDR3: CAIRGAGFAEQYF
V: TRBV6-5; J: TRBJ2-1; CDR3: CASSYSRGEQFF
V: TRBV9; J: TRBJ2-7; CDR3: CASSVGLAREQYF
V: TRBV5-1; J: TRBJ2-3; CDR3: CASIKGGNPSTDTQYF
V: TRBV24-1; J: TRBJ2-2; CDR3: CATSAQPGLAIPGELFF
V: TRBV5-1; J: TRBJ1-1; CDR3: CASRPLREDTEAFF
V: TRBV6-1; J: TRBJ2-3; CDR3: CASRPGLAYTDTQYF
V: TRBV29-1; J: TRBJ2-5; CDR3: CSSWTSGGARETQYF
V: TRBV7-2; J: TRBJ2-5; CDR3: CASGAEVGTQYF
V: TRBV20-1; J: TRBJ2-3; CDR3: CSARRRATDTQYF
V: TRBV10-3; J: TRBJ1-1; CDR3: CAISEPNTEAFF
V: TRBV2; J: TRBJ2-5; CDR3: CASTEGRDRVTQYF
V: TRBV20-1; J: TRBJ2-3; CDR3: CSAPGRLVSTDTQYF
V: TRBV3-1; J: TRBJ2-7; CDR3: CASSQDGGSPPSYEQYF
V: TRBV14; J: TRBJ2-5; CDR3: CASSQYSTKQETQYF
V: TRBV10-3; J: TRBJ2-5; CDR3: CAISESTWTSGTQETQYF
V: TRBV7-7; J: TRBJ2-1; CDR3: CASSLAFSGQRNEQFF
V: TRBV5-5; J: TRBJ1-2; CDR3: CASSFRQERYTF
V: TRBV6-1; J: TRBJ2-7; CDR3: CASSEGDVGEQYF
V: TRBV19; J: TRBJ1-6; CDR3: CASSLQGNSPLHF
V: TRBV12-3/TRBV12-4; J: TRBJ2-3; CDR3: CASSLLISDTQYF
V: TRBV18; J: TRBJ2-1; CDR3: CASSGDVLTYNEQFF
V: TRBV10-3; J: TRBJ2-1; CDR3: CAIRGTSGTNNEQFF
V: TRBV6-5; J: TRBJ1-1; CDR3: CASSLGRGGTEAFF
V: TRBV7-9; J: TRBJ2-1; CDR3: CASSFSRERGRFF
V: TRBV6-6; J: TRBJ2-7; CDR3: CASSYFATYEQYF
V: TRBV9; J: TRBJ2-3; CDR3: CASSSSQGGSTDTQYF